Presented here are 13 T cell receptor gamma chains from one specimen sequenced in a study of gamma delta lymphoproliferative disorders and STAT genes. TCRdb ran CATT on the multiplex PCR reads. The table lists a few thousand gamma-chain clones, about 12% of them singletons. Genomic DNA from isolated PBMCs served as the sequencing template. The sequencing sample was made of blood. The receptors derive from a human donor with gamma-delta T-cell large granular lymphocyte leukemia.

Ten or more counts support this clone. Other DNA sequences of this sample code for an identical CDR3. V is TRGV4 and J is TRGJ1 or TRGJ2. The J gene, missing from TCRdb, was assigned here through DNA to germline matching. J lost 7 bases, V lost 0 bases, and 6 bases had no gene match. Germline CDR1 and CDR2: EGSTGY and YDSYTSSV. This CDR3 has 13 amino acids. The CDR3 protein is CATWDGPSYKKLF. The CDR3 nucleotides are TGTGCCACCTGGGATGGGCCGAGCTATAAGAAACTCTTT.

Ten or more counts support this clone. The chain employs TRGV8 and TRGJ1 or TRGJ2. Germline matching of the DNA provided the J gene here, since TCRdb leaves it blank. Germline V gene lookup returns CDR1 VENAVY and CDR2 YDSYNSRV. Unmatched junction bases numbered 7, after V lost 2 bases and J lost 9 bases. CDR3 length equals 12 residues. This CDR3 reads CATWDIGRKKLF. CDR3 sequence (DNA): TGTGCCACCTGGGATATCGGTCGTAAGAAACTCTTT.

This clone qualifies as medium-sized. The V call is TRGV2, the J call TRGJP2. TCRdb is silent on the J gene; assignment here came from matching the DNA to germline. The germline CDR1 and CDR2 sequences are EGSNGY and YDSYNSKV. This CDR3 spans 14 amino acids. J lost 5 bases, V lost 0 bases, and 3 bases had no gene match. The CDR3 protein is CATWDGQSDWIKTF. CDR3 sequence (DNA): TGTGCCACCTGGGACGGGCAAAGTGATTGGATCAAGACGTTT.

This clone was detected many times. The chain recombines TRGV5 with TRGJ1 or TRGJ2. In the absence of a J gene in TCRdb, the DNA was matched to germline to assign it here. V was clipped by 3 bases and J by 1 base; unmatched bases: 3. The CDR3 covers 13 residues. Per the germline V gene, CDR1 is VINAFY and CDR2 is YDVSNSKD. The CDR3 DNA reads as TGTGCCACCTGGGACCAAAATTATTATAAGAAACTCTTT. Residues: CATWDQNYYKKLF.

This clone rates as medium-sized. This rearrangement joins TRGV10 to TRGJP1. TCRdb records no J gene; here it was assigned by comparing the DNA to germline. TRGV10 is an ORF, and what it does is uncertain. V dropped 8 bases and J dropped 4; count of bases not matched to a gene: 14. CDR3 size: 16 residues. The CDR3 DNA reads TGTGCTGCGTGGGATTTCAGAGGGGGCACTGGTTGGTTCAAGATATTT. This codes for CAAWDFRGGTGWFKIF.

Many counts were recorded for this clone. The V call is TRGV8, the J call TRGJ1 or TRGJ2. In the absence of a J gene in TCRdb, the DNA was matched to germline to assign it here. The trim removed 1 base at V and 5 bases at J, leaving 5 bases unmatched. The CDR3 runs 13 residues. Per germline, CDR1 VENAVY and CDR2 YDSYNSRV. The CDR3 DNA reads as TGTGCCACCTGGGATAGCCCGGATTATAAGAAACTCTTT. Protein product: CATWDSPDYKKLF.

By share of the sample, this clone is medium-sized. This chain links TRGV4 with TRGJ1 or TRGJ2. No J segment appears in TCRdb, so it was assigned here by matching the sequence to germline. CDR1 EGSTGY and CDR2 YDSYTSSV come from the germline V gene. The CDR3 spans 15 residues. The J segment lost 2 bases and the V segment lost 2 bases, leaving 9 bases of the junction unmatched. The CDR3 protein is CATWDVAWDYYKKLF. The CDR3 DNA reads as TGTGCCACCTGGGATGTCGCCTGGGATTATTATAAGAAACTCTTT.

In this sample, this clone is medium-sized. The J gene is TRGJP1, the V gene TRGV3. Since TCRdb gives no J gene, matching the DNA to germline was used here to assign it. J lost 8 bases, V lost 3 bases, and 3 bases had no gene match. The CDR3 loop spans 12 amino acids. Germline V gene data show CDR1 as VTNTFY and CDR2 as YDVSTARD (reference sequence). The CDR3 protein is CATWDSGWFKIF. CDR3 coding DNA: TGTGCCACCTGGGACTCGGGTTGGTTCAAGATATTT.

This clone was detected many times. The J gene is TRGJ1 or TRGJ2, the V gene TRGV2. The J gene comes from matching the DNA to germline here; TCRdb lacks it. Germline CDR1 is EGSNGY and CDR2 is YDSYNSKV. V shed 5 bases, J shed 1 base, and the junction held 5 bases outside the gene matches. The CDR3 is 13 residues long. The CDR3 region has the DNA TGTGCCACCTGGGTCCTCAATTATTATAAGAAACTCTTT. Protein product: CATWVLNYYKKLF.

This clone has a count of ten or more. The gene calls are TRGV9 and TRGJ1 or TRGJ2. TCRdb is silent on the J gene; assignment here came from matching the DNA to germline. The CDR3 has 14 residues. V gave up 0 bases and J gave up 4 bases; unmatched junction bases: 6. Germline-derived CDR1 and CDR2 are GITISATS and ISYDGTV (reference sequence). The CDR3 DNA reads TGTGCCTTGTGGGAGGTGAGTCAGTATTATAAGAAACTCTTT. Residues: CALWEVSQYYKKLF.

This clone appeared many times. The chain carries TRGV2 and TRGJ1 or TRGJ2. TCRdb carries no J gene annotation; the J gene was assigned here by matching the DNA with germline. J was trimmed by 13 bases and V by 0 bases; bases with no gene match: 0. This CDR3 comprises 9 residues. Germline V CDR1 and CDR2: EGSNGY, YDSYNSKV. CDR3 in DNA: TGTGCCACCTGGGACGGGAAACTCTTT. Its translation: CATWDGKLF.

Regarding this clone: Given a far larger clone just one base away, this is likely a sequencing read error. The same CDR3 can be traced to other DNA sequences in this sample. The chain combines TRGV9 with TRGJP. TCRdb offers no J gene call, so here the DNA was matched to germline to obtain one. CDR3 size: 16 residues. Germline assignment: CDR1 GITISATS and CDR2 ISYDGTV (reference sequence). The CDR3 coding sequence is TGTGCCTTGTGGGAGGTGGAAGAGTTGGGAAAAAAAATCAAGGTATTT. Encoded protein: CALWEVEELGKKIKVF.

This clone appeared many times. This sequence joins TRGV10 and TRGJ1 or TRGJ2. TCRdb leaves out the J gene; it was filled in here by matching the DNA to germline. TRGV10 is an ORF for which the function is uncertain. CDR3 size: 12 residues. V was clipped by 9 bases and J by 6 bases; unmatched bases: 9. CDR3 loop: CAACGGGYKKLF. CDR3 DNA: TGTGCTGCGTGCGGGGGGGGTTATAAGAAACTCTTT.